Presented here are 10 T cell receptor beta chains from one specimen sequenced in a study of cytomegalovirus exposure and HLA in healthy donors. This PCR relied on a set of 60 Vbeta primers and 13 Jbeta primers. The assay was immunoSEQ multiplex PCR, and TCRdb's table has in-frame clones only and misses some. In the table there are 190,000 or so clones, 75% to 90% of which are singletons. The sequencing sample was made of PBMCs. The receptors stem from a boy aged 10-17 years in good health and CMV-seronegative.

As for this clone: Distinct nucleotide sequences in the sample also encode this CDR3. The CDR3 loop reads CAWSPGGNQPQHF. In nucleotides, the CDR3 is TGTGCCTGGAGTCCCGGGGGCAATCAGCCCCAGCATTTT. This rearrangement joins TRBV30 to TRBJ1-5; D remains ambiguous. Trimming removed 2 bases at V and 2 bases at J, with 7 bases between. The CDR3 is 13 amino acids. Germline CDR1 is GTSNPN and CDR2 is SVGIG (reference sequence).

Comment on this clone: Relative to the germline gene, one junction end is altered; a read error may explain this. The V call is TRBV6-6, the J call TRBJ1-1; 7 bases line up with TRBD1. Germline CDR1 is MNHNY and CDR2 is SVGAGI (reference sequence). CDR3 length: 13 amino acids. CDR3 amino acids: CASSPTGNPEAFF. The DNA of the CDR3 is TGTGCCAGCAGCCCGACAGGGAACCCTGAAGCTTTCTTT.

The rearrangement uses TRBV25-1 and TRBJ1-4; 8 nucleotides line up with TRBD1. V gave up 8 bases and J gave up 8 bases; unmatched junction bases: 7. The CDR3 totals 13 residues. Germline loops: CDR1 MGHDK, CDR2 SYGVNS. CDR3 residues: CASLDRVGEKLFF. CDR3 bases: TGTGCCAGCCTGGACAGGGTTGGGGAAAAACTGTTTTTT.

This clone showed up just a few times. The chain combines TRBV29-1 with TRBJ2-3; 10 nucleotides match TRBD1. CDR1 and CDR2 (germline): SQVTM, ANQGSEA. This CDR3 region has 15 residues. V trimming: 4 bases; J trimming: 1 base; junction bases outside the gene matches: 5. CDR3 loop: CSVGGTGVRTDTQYF. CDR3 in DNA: TGCAGCGTTGGAGGGACAGGGGTTCGCACAGATACGCAGTATTTT.

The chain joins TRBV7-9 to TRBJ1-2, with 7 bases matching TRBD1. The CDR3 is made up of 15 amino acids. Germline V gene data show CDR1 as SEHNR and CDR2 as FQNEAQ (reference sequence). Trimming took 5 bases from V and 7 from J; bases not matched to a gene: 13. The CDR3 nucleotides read TGTGCCAGCAGCGGGGGAAGGACAGGTAAGGGTGGCTACACCTTC. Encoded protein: CASSGGRTGKGGYTF.

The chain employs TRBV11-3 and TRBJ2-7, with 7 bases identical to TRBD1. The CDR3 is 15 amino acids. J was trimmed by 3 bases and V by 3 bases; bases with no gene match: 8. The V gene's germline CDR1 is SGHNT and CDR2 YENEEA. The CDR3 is CASSLTTGEIYEQYF. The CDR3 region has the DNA TGTGCCAGCAGCTTGACTACAGGGGAAATCTACGAGCAGTACTTC.

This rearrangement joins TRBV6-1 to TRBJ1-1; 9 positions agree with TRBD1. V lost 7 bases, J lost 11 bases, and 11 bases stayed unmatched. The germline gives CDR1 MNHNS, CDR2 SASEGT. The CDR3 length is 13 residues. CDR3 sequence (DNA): TGTGCCAGCATTGCACCGGGGACAGGGTCGGCTTTCTTT. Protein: CASIAPGTGSAFF.

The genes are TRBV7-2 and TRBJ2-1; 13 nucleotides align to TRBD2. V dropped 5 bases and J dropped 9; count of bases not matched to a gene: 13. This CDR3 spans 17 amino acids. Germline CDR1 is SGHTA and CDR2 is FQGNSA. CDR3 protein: CASSPRGATSGRSEQFF. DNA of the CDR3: TGTGCCAGCAGCCCCAGAGGGGCGACTAGCGGGAGGAGTGAGCAGTTCTTC. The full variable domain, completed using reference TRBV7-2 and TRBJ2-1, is GAGVSQSPSNKVTEKGKDVELRCDPISGHTALYWYRQSLGQGLEFLIYFQGNSAPDKSGLPSDRFSAERTGGSVSTLTIQRTQQEDSAVYLCASSPRGATSGRSEQFFGPGTRLTVL.

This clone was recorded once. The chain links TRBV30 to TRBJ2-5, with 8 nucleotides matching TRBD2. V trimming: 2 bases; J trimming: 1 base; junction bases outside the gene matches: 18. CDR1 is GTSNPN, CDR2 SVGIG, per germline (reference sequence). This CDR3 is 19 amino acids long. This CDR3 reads CAWSSTTSEGLIFQETQYF. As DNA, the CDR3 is TGTGCCTGGAGTTCCACGACTAGCGAGGGGCTAATTTTCCAAGAGACCCAGTACTTC.

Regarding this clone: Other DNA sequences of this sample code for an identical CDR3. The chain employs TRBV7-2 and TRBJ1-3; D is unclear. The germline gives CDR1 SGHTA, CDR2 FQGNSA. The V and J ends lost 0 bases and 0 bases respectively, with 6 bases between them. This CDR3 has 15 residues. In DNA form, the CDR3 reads TGTGCCAGCAGCTTAGCCGGAGGCTCTGGAAACACCATATATTTT. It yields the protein CASSLAGGSGNTIYF.